What follows are 11 T cell receptor beta chains derived from one specimen sequenced in a study of post-analysis software for immune sequencing data. Findings and caveats of the study: TRBV5-6, TRBV5-1 and TRBV20-1 belonged to a set of about 5 TRBV segments that were more frequent in patients than controls.

cDNA libraries of TCR beta carried unique molecular identifiers. TCRdb independently ran MiXCR on the PCR reads; one entry per CDR3 protein. The sample carries about 570,000 distinct CDR3 sequences, around 36% recorded once. No antigen has been identified for these receptors. Sample: blood. Receptors originate from a girl between 2 and 17 years old with multiple sclerosis.

This clonotype was observed at least ten times. The chain carries TRBV29-1 and TRBJ2-7, with D tentatively TRBD1 or TRBD2 (6 bases each). Germline V gene data show CDR1 as SQVTM and CDR2 as ANQGSEA. V shed 7 bases and J shed 4 bases, with 17 bases lying between them. The CDR3 runs 13 residues. CDR3 nucleotides: TGCAGCGCCCTTGGAGGGGGTGGTTACGAGCAGTACTTC. Its protein product is CSALGGGGYEQYF.

This chain connects TRBV12-3 or TRBV12-4 to TRBJ2-4; D unresolved. Gene TRBJ2-5 matches the end of the DNA better, so the J call may be wrong. This CDR3 contains 12 residues. The CDR3 DNA is TGTGCCAGCAGAAAGGGACAAGAGACCCAGTACTTC. Its translation: CASRKGQETQYF.

This clonotype was picked up a small number of times. The chain combines TRBV6-4 with TRBJ2-3; 12 nucleotides align to TRBD2. The CDR3 is 16 residues long. Germline V lookup: CDR1 MRHNA, CDR2 SNTAGT. V was clipped by 5 bases and J by 2 bases; unmatched bases: 5. Written as DNA, the CDR3 is TGTGCCAGCAGTAGGACTAGCGGGGTTTCCACAGATACGCAGTATTTT. It translates to CASSRTSGVSTDTQYF.

A few counts support this clonotype. V gene TRBV20-1 combines with J gene TRBJ1-2, with D possibly being TRBD1 (5 bases). Germline CDR1 reads DFQATT; CDR2 reads SNEGSKA (reference sequence). The CDR3 is made up of 14 amino acids. Trimming shortened V by 1 base and J by 7 bases, and 16 bases separated the two germline ends. The CDR3 nucleotides are TGCAGTGCTAGAGTATATGGAGGGGAGGTTGGCTACACCTTC. Translated, it gives CSARVYGGEVGYTF.

This clonotype was detected only a few times. This sequence joins TRBV11-2 and TRBJ2-5; 12 bases map to TRBD2. In germline, CDR1 is SGHAT, CDR2 FQNNGV. The CDR3 has 20 amino acids. V trimming: 0 bases; J trimming: 3 bases; junction bases outside the gene matches: 14. Written as DNA, the CDR3 is TGTGCCAGCAGCTTAGATTCATGGCTAGCGGGGGGGCGCTTCGAAGAGACCCAGTACTTC. This encodes CASSLDSWLAGGRFEETQYF.

This clonotype was seen more than once but under ten times. The V call is TRBV7-8, the J call TRBJ2-5; D gene unclear. The CDR3 consists of 17 residues. Per germline, CDR1 SGHVS and CDR2 FQNEAQ. Trimming took off 2 bases at V and 1 base at J, with 17 bases between the two ends. CDR3 nucleotides: TGTGCCAGCAGCTTATTCGTCCCAGGTACCCTCCAAGAGACCCAGTACTTC. This gives the protein CASSLFVPGTLQETQYF.

This rearrangement joins TRBV7-2 to TRBJ2-3; possibly TRBD2 for D (5 bases). Trimming stripped 9 bases from V and 1 base from J, with 23 bases between. The CDR3 runs 17 residues. From germline, CDR1 is SGHTA and CDR2 FQGNSA. This CDR3 reads CASSPRLSPRGTDTQYF. The CDR3 nucleotides read TGTGCCAGTAGCCCCAGACTATCACCAAGGGGCACAGATACGCAGTATTTT.

This clonotype has a single count. The chain couples TRBV9 to TRBJ2-3; 8 nucleotides agree with TRBD2. CDR3 length: 17 amino acids. Germline CDR1 reads SGDLS; CDR2 reads YYNGEE. The V gene end was trimmed by 4 bases and the J gene end by 0 bases; junction bases not matched to a gene: 10. CDR3 coding DNA: TGTGCCAGCAGCTTTCGGGGGGGCCCTCCTAGCACAGATACGCAGTATTTT. Translating it yields CASSFRGGPPSTDTQYF.

This sequence joins TRBV4-1 and TRBJ2-7; the D gene is possibly TRBD1 (6 bases). The CDR3 runs 13 residues. The germline CDR1 and CDR2 sequences are MGHRA and YSYEKL. The ends were cut back, 4 bases at V and 4 bases at J, with 11 bases in the middle. CDR3 nucleotides: TGCGCCAGCAGCCTCAACCAGGGGTACGAGCAGTACTTC. Its translation is CASSLNQGYEQYF.

This clonotype was detected only once. The chain is built from TRBV7-3 and TRBJ2-1, with 8 bases matching TRBD1. The CDR3 length is 17 residues. CDR1 SGHTA and CDR2 FQGTGA come from the germline V gene. V lost 0 bases and J lost 2; bases outside the gene matches: 6. The CDR3 DNA sequence: TGTGCCAGCAGCTTAACCGTCAGACAGGGGCCCTACAATGAGCAGTTCTTC. This sequence encodes CASSLTVRQGPYNEQFF.

Worth noting for this clonotype: The junction departs from the called germline gene at one end, perhaps through a read error. The gene calls are TRBV20-1 and TRBJ2-3, with no clear D. This CDR3 has 12 residues. The germline gives CDR1 DFQATT, CDR2 SNEGSKA (reference sequence). The CDR3 region has the DNA TGCAGGGCTAGAGCCGCGGCAGATACGCAGTATTTT. Encoded protein: CRARAAADTQYF.